The source of this T cell receptor beta chain is a study of siplizumab effects on memory and regulatory T cells. Study-level findings and limits: Roughly 80-97% of proliferating CD4+ or CD8+ clones defied assignment to a naive or memory phenotype. Memory cells seemed less diverse than naive T cells, which seemed major alloresponse contributors. Fewer alloreactive sequences mapped to unstimulated CD4+ memory cells under siplizumab.

The V segment lost 4 bases and the J segment 0 bases; nucleotides outside the gene matches: 0. Germline V gene data show CDR1 as SGHTA and CDR2 as FQGTGA. CDR3 length: 15 amino acids. Libraries were prepared by immunoSEQ multiplex PCR; TCRdb keeps only in-frame clonotypes and omits some of them. The sample lists 50,000 to 70,000 clones; roughly 96% were seen once. Using a few donor pairs, the authors sequenced unstimulated naive, memory, effector memory and TEMRA subsets. Regarding this clone: The target antigen is unknown. The same CDR3 is also encoded by other DNA sequences in this sample.

This TCR came from a human donor in good health. The rearrangement links TRBV7-3 to TRBJ2-3; 11 bases align to TRBD2. Sample: naive CD8+ T cells sorted from blood. The CDR3 sequence is CASSSSGGSTDTQYF. The CDR3 DNA reads TGTGCCAGCAGCTCTAGCGGGGGGAGCACAGATACGCAGTATTTT.